A single sample is the source of the 13 T cell receptor beta chains below, sequenced in a study of response to subunit inactivated influenza vaccine. TCRdb reanalysed the RT-PCR reads using MiXCR and keeps one entry per CDR3 protein. The sample records hundreds of thousands of distinct CDR3 sequences, around 13% being singletons. Source: PBMCs from blood, taken less than 15 days before vaccination. The receptors stem from a man between 45 and 60 years old who received an inactivated influenza vaccine.

Comments on this clonotype: This clone may be a read error of a much larger clone one base away. V gene TRBV5-1 combines with J gene TRBJ2-3; D is undetermined. The CDR3 has 14 residues. Germline V gene sequence: CDR1 SGHRS, CDR2 YFSETQ. This chain's CDR3 is CVSTWTVNADTQYF. The CDR3 DNA reads as TGCGTCAGCACTTGGACCGTGAACGCAGATACGCAGTATTTT.

This chain uses TRBV3-1 with TRBJ1-3; D remains unclear. The CDR3 contains 13 residues. Per the germline V gene, CDR1 is LGHDT and CDR2 is YNNKEL (reference sequence). The V and J ends lost 4 bases and 6 bases respectively, with 10 bases between them. The DNA for the CDR3 is TGTGCCAGCAGCCTCGGTACGACAAACACCATATATTTT. It yields the protein CASSLGTTNTIYF.

V is TRBV10-2 and J is TRBJ2-7; D assignment may be TRBD1 or TRBD2 (5 bases each). V lost 7 bases and J lost 2, with 15 bases in between. Germline V gives CDR1 WSHSY, CDR2 SAAADI. This CDR3 spans 14 amino acids. CDR3 in amino acids: CASKRGDGPYEQYF. The CDR3 DNA follows: TGCGCCAGCAAAAGAGGGGACGGGCCCTACGAGCAGTACTTC.

The chain carries TRBV29-1 and TRBJ1-2, with 7 bases matching TRBD1. Germline CDR1 is SQVTM and CDR2 is ANQGSEA. The CDR3 loop spans 13 amino acids. The DNA of the CDR3 is TGCAGTGGACGGAGGGGGGACAGCTATGGCTACACCTTC. Translating it yields CSGRRGDSYGYTF.

The chain is built from TRBV10-1 and TRBJ2-3; 7 bases line up with TRBD2. This CDR3 spans 15 amino acids. Germline V lookup: CDR1 WNHNN, CDR2 SYGVQD (reference sequence). The trim removed 6 bases at V and 4 bases at J, leaving 10 bases unmatched. The CDR3 loop reads CASSEAGLSPDTQYF. The CDR3 region has the DNA TGCGCCAGCAGCGAAGCGGGGCTGTCTCCAGATACGCAGTATTTT.

The rearrangement uses TRBV20-1 and TRBJ2-4, with TRBD2 matching over 10 bases. CDR3 length: 17 amino acids. Germline trimming cut 4 bases from V and 0 bases from J; bases unmatched to any gene: 9. Germline values: CDR1 DFQATT, CDR2 SNEGSKA (reference sequence). Written as DNA, the CDR3 is TGCAGTGCTAAAAGGACTAGCGGAGATCTAGCCAAAAACATTCAGTACTTC. Translated, it gives CSAKRTSGDLAKNIQYF.

The chain recombines TRBV11-1 with TRBJ2-3, with 15 bases identical to TRBD2. The CDR3 is 18 amino acids. CDR1 and CDR2 from the germline V gene are SGHAT and FQDESV (reference sequence). Trimming removed 5 bases from V and 2 bases from J; junction bases left unmatched: 8. The DNA of the CDR3 is TGTGCCAGCAGCCTCGGACTAGCGGGAGGGTCCGACACAGATACGCAGTATTTT. It translates to CASSLGLAGGSDTDTQYF.

Concerning this clonotype: A junction end diverges from the germline sequence, so it may reflect a read error. This chain connects TRBV24-1 to TRBJ2-3; D might be TRBD1 or TRBD2, each matching 6 bases. The length of the CDR3 is 13 residues. Germline CDR1 reads KGHDR; CDR2 reads SFDVKD. In DNA, the CDR3 is TGTGCCACCGGGGGGCACGGCACAGTTACGCAGTATTTT. Protein product: CATGGHGTVTQYF.

This clonotype has only one observation. The CDR3 nucleotides read TGTGCCACCAAAGCGGGAGTTCTCGCAGATACGCAGTATTTT. Protein: CATKAGVLADTQYF. This rearrangement joins TRBV6-1 to TRBJ2-3, with TRBD2 matching 8 bases. The junction had 10 bases not matched to a gene; V was cut back by 10 bases and J by 4 bases. CDR1 is MNHNS and CDR2 is SASEGT in the germline V gene. The CDR3 contains 14 residues.

This chain links TRBV29-1 with TRBJ2-2, with D perhaps matching TRBD2 (5 bases). The length of the CDR3 is 14 residues. The germline V and J ends were trimmed by 5 bases and 7 bases, with 17 bases remaining between them. Germline loops: CDR1 SQVTM, CDR2 ANQGSEA. CDR3 nucleotides: TGCAGCGTTATGGAGATATCAGGAGGCGGGGAGCTGTTTTTT. As protein: CSVMEISGGGELFF.

The V call is TRBV12-3 or TRBV12-4, the J call TRBJ1-1, with TRBD1 identical over 8 bases. Trimming cost V 4 bases and J 2 bases; bases outside gene matches: 12. The CDR3 loop spans 17 amino acids. In DNA form, the CDR3 reads TGTGCCAGCAGTTCAGAGGGACAGGCGCCTTTTAACACTGAAGCTTTCTTT. Encoded protein: CASSSEGQAPFNTEAFF.

This clonotype was picked up many times. V and J are TRBV5-1 and TRBJ2-3; 12 bases fit TRBD1. The V and J ends lost 4 bases and 4 bases, in that order; junction bases with no gene match: 10. Germline CDR1 reads SGHRS; CDR2 reads YFSETQ. The CDR3 extends over 17 amino acids. DNA of the CDR3: TGCGCCAGCAGCCGAAGGTCGGGACAGGGGGCTTCAGATACGCAGTATTTT. Translating gives CASSRRSGQGASDTQYF.

A note on this clonotype: An end of the junction does not agree with germline; a read error may underlie this. The rearrangement uses TRBV7-9 and TRBJ2-3; D is perhaps TRBD1 (6 bases). The CDR3 extends over 16 amino acids. Germline V lookup: CDR1 SEHNR, CDR2 FQNEAQ (reference sequence). CDR3 amino acids: CTSSPRQVLITDTQYF. The CDR3 coding sequence is TGTACCAGCAGCCCCCGACAGGTCCTCATCACAGATACGCAGTATTTT.